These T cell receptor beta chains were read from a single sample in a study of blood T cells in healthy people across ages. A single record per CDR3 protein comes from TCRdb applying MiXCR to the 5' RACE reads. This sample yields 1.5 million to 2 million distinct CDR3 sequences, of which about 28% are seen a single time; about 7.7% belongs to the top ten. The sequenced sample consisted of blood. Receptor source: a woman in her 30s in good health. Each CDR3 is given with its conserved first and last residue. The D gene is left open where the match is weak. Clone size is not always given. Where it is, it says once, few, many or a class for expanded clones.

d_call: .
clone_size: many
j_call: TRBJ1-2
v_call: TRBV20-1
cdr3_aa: CSAPTIGYTF
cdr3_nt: TGCAGTGCCCCCACGATTGGCTACACCTTC

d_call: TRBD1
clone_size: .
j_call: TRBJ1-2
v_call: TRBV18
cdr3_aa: CASSPNPIQGQGGYTF
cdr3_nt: TGTGCCAGCTCACCAAATCCTATACAGGGGCAAGGAGGTTACACCTTC

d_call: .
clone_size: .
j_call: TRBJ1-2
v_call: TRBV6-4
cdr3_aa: CASSDEDGAPGGYTF
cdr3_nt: TGTGCCAGCAGTGACGAGGATGGGGCCCCCGGCGGCTACACCTTC

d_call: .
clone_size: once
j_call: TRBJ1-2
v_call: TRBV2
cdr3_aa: CASSEALRVGGYTF
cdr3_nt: TGTGCCAGCAGTGAAGCGCTTCGGGTTGGCGGCTACACCTTC

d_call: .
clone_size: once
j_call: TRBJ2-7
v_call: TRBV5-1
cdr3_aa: CAGSLLEGNEQYF
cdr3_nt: TGCGCCGGCAGCTTACTAGAAGGGAACGAGCAGTACTTC

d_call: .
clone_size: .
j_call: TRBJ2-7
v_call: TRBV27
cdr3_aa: CASNRTGLGYEQYF
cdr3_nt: TGTGCCAGCAATAGGACTGGTTTGGGCTACGAGCAGTACTTC

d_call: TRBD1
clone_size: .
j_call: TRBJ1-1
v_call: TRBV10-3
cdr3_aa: CAISAGGGLVTEAFF
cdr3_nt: TGTGCCATCAGTGCAGGGGGCGGTTTGGTCACTGAAGCTTTCTTT

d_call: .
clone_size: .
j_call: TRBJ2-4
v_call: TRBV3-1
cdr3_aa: CASSQGRDGGIQYF
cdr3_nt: TGTGCCAGCAGCCAAGGAAGGGATGGTGGCATTCAGTACTTC

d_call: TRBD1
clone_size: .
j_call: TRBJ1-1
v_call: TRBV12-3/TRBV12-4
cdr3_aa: CASSFGTGDTEAFF
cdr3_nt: TGTGCCAGCAGTTTCGGGACAGGGGACACTGAAGCTTTCTTT

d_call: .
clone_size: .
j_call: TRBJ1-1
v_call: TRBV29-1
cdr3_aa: CSVVRGRGNLNTEAFF
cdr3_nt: TGCAGCGTCGTCAGGGGCCGCGGAAATTTGAACACTGAAGCTTTCTTT

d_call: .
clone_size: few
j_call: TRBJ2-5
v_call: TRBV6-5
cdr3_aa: CASRSGAGRAEIQYF
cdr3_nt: TGTGCCAGCAGATCAGGGGCCGGAAGGGCAGAGATCCAGTACTTC

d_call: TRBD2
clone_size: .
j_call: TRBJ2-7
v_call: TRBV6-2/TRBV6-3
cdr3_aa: CASSYSLPSGRPRSSYEQYF
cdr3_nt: TGTGCCAGCAGTTACTCCCTTCCTAGCGGGAGACCGAGGAGCTCCTACGAGCAGTACTTC

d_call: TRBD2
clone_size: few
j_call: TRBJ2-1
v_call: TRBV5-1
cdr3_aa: CAGSISGGGNEQFF
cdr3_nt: TGCGCCGGCAGCATTAGCGGGGGGGGGAATGAGCAGTTCTTC

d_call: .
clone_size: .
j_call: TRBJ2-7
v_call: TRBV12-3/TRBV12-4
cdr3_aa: CASRGDAGKSSYEQYF
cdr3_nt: TGTGCCAGCAGGGGGGACGCGGGTAAAAGCTCCTACGAGCAGTACTTC

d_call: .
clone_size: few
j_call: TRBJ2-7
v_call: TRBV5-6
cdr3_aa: CASSSEGFEQYF
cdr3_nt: TGTGCCAGCAGCTCTGAGGGCTTCGAGCAGTACTTC

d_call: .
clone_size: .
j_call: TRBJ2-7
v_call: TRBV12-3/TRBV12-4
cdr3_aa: CASSRTLFYEQYF
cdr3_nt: TGTGCCAGCAGTCGGACTCTCTTCTACGAGCAGTACTTC

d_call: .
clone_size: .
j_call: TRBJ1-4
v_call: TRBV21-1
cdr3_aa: CASTDGTGNEKLFF
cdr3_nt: TGTGCCAGTACCGACGGGACAGGGAATGAAAAACTGTTTTTT

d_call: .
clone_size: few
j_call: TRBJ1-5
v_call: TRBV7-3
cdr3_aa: CASSPPGARQQPQHF
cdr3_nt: TGTGCCAGCAGTCCCCCAGGGGCTAGGCAACAGCCCCAGCATTTT

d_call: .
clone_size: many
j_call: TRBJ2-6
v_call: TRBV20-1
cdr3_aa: CSARDNGYSGANVLTF
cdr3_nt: TGCAGTGCTAGAGATAACGGCTACTCTGGGGCCAACGTCCTGACTTTC

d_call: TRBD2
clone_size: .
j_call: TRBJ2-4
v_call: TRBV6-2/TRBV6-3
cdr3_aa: CASSYSNGGSRYNEQYF
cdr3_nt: TGTGCCAGCAGTTACTCTAATGGCGGGAGTCGGTACAATGAGCAGTACTTC

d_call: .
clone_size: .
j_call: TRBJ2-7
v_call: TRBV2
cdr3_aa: CASSADPHSIEQYF
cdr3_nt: TGTGCCAGCAGTGCGGACCCTCACTCCATCGAGCAGTACTTC

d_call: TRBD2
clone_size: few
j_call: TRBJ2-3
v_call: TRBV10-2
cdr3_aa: CATCATSGVRDTRYF
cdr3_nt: TGCGCCACCTGCGCGACTAGCGGGGTACGAGATACGCGGTATTTT

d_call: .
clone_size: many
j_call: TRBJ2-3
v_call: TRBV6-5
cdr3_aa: CASGRVDTQYF
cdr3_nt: TGTGCCAGCGGCAGGGTTGATACGCAGTATTTT

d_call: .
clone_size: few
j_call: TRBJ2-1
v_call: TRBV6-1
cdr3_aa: CASSGEGHINEQFF
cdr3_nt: TGTGCCAGCAGTGGAGAAGGACATATCAATGAGCAGTTCTTC

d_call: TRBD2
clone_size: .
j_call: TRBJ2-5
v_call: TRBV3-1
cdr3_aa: CASSQEGLTGIPETQYF
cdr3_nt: TGTGCCAGCAGCCAAGAGGGACTAACGGGAATCCCGGAGACCCAGTACTTC

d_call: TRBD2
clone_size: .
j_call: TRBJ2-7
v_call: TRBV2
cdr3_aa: CASSGELAGGYEQYF
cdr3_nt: TGTGCCAGCAGTGGAGAGCTAGCGGGAGGCTACGAGCAGTACTTC

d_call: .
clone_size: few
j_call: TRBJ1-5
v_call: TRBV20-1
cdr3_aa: CSARGSSGNQPQHF
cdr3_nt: TGCAGTGCTAGGGGTTCGAGTGGCAATCAGCCCCAGCATTTT

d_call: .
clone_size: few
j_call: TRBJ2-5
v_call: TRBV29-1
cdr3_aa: CSVEPGLMRETQYF
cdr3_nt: TGCAGCGTTGAACCAGGGTTGATGAGAGAGACCCAGTACTTC

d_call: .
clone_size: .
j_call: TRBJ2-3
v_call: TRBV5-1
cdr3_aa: CASWGQTADTQYF
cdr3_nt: TGCGCCAGCTGGGGACAAACAGCAGATACGCAGTATTTT

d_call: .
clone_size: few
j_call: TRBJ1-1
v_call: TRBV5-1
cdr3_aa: CASSLGAQTGSEAFF
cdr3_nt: TGCGCCAGCAGCTTAGGGGCCCAGACTGGGTCTGAAGCTTTCTTT

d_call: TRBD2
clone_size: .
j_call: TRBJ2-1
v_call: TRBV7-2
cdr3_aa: CASSLGLAGGQNNEQFF
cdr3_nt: TGTGCCAGCAGCTTAGGGTTAGCGGGAGGACAAAACAATGAGCAGTTCTTC

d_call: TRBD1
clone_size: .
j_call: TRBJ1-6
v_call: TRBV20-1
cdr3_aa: CSARDKGTGNSPLHF
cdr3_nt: TGCAGTGCTAGAGATAAGGGGACAGGGAATTCACCCCTCCACTTT

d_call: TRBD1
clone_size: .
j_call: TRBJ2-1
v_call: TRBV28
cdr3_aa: CAGSFTGGLNEQFF
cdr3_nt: TGTGCCGGCAGTTTCACAGGGGGCCTGAATGAGCAGTTCTTC

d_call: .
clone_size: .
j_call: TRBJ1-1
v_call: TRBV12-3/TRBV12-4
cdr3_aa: CASRGRMNTEAFF
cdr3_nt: TGTGCCAGCAGGGGACGGATGAACACTGAAGCTTTCTTT

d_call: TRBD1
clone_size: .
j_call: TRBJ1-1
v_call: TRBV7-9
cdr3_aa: CASSLLGRGGDTEAFF
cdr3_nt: TGTGCCAGCAGCTTATTGGGCAGGGGGGGTGACACTGAAGCTTTCTTT

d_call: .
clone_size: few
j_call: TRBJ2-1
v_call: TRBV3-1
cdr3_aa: CASSQDRGRALGNEQFF
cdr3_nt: TGTGCCAGCAGCCAAGATCGGGGTAGGGCTTTGGGGAATGAGCAGTTCTTC

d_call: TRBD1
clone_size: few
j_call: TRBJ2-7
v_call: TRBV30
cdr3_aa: CAWSPGQGIIYEQYF
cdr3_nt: TGTGCCTGGAGCCCGGGACAGGGGATTATCTACGAGCAGTACTTC

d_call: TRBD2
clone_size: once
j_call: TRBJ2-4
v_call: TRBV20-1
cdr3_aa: CSLSGGTYNEQYF
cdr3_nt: TGCAGTCTATCCGGGGGGACCTACAATGAGCAGTACTTC